This T cell receptor beta chain appears in the sequencing data of a study of blood T cell repertoires in COVID-19. Across the whole study: There were acute and convalescent COVID-19 samples, and they came from the United States, Italy and Spain. Sources were T cells, B-cell-depleted T cells, or PBMCs; the material itself was cDNA or gDNA.

How the authors handled the data: Amplification with reference gene primers provided the estimates of nucleated cell counts. TCRdb keeps only in-frame clones here, not all; method: immunoSEQ multiplex PCR. The DNA gave D and trimming, while V, J and clone size come from that table. In the table there are about 100,000 clones, approximately 84% of which are singletons. CDR3 length: 17 amino acids. Germline CDR1 is SGHTA and CDR2 is FQGNSA. V lost 5 bases, J lost 3 bases, and 11 bases stayed unmatched. The rearrangement uses TRBV7-2 and TRBJ1-5; 9 nucleotides match TRBD1. Sequences were obtained from peripheral blood. This clonotype originated in a woman aged 55-70 years with acute or convalescent COVID-19. The CDR3 nucleotides are TGTGCCAGCAGCCCCGGGACAGGGACTATAAACAATCAGCCCCAGCATTTT. Encoded protein: CASSPGTGTINNQPQHF.